A single sample gave rise to the 23 T cell receptor beta chains below, sequenced in a study of blood T cell repertoires in COVID-19. The method was immunoSEQ multiplex PCR; TCRdb's version includes in-frame clones alone and lacks a portion of them. The sample includes 150,000 to 200,000 clones, about 87% seen only once; the top ten take about 12%. Sequencing input: peripheral blood. The receptors were gathered from a woman aged 70-85 years with COVID-19, enrolled during active disease.

The chain's CDR3 is CASSWWQEDTGELFF. CDR3 in DNA: TGTGCCAGCAGCTGGTGGCAGGAGGACACCGGGGAGCTGTTTTTT. The V call is TRBV7-2, the J call TRBJ2-2, with D perhaps TRBD2 (5 bases). The length of the CDR3 is 15 residues. The ends were cut back, 4 bases at V and 3 bases at J, with 12 bases in the middle. The germline V gene has CDR1 SGHTA and CDR2 FQGNSA.

This sequence joins TRBV28 and TRBJ2-2; D may be TRBD2 (5 bases). Germline V lookup: CDR1 MDHEN, CDR2 SYDVKM. Trimming removed 3 bases from V and 5 bases from J, with 19 bases in between. The CDR3 has 17 residues. CDR3 residues: CASSFSDPRGGTGELFF. CDR3 sequence (DNA): TGTGCCAGCAGTTTTTCGGACCCCCGAGGAGGAACCGGGGAGCTGTTTTTT. The full variable domain, in which reference TRBV28 and TRBJ2-2 provide the parts outside the CDR3, is DVKVTQSSRYLVKRTGEKVFLECVQDMDHENMFWYRQDPGLGLRLIYFSYDVKMKEKGDIPEGYSVSREKKERFSLILESASTNQTSMYLCASSFSDPRGGTGELFFGEGSRLTVL.

This chain uses TRBV4-3 with TRBJ2-3; 7 bases align to TRBD2. The CDR3 totals 15 residues. The V gene's germline CDR1 is LGHNA and CDR2 YSLEER. The V segment lost 1 base and the J segment 0 bases; nucleotides outside the gene matches: 1. The CDR3, as DNA: TGCGCCAGCAGCCAAGGCGGGAGTAGCACAGATACGCAGTATTTT. As protein: CASSQGGSSTDTQYF.

The chain joins TRBV10-3 to TRBJ1-2; TRBD1 might be the D (6 bases). The germline V gene has CDR1 ENHRY and CDR2 SYGVKD. There are 11 residues in the CDR3. V lost 11 bases, J lost 4 bases, and 11 bases lay in between. CDR3 region: CAGGHSYGYTF. DNA for the CDR3: TGTGCCGGGGGACATTCCTATGGCTACACCTTC.

The rearrangement links TRBV4-2 to TRBJ2-7, with TRBD2 matching 9 bases. Germline CDR1 LGHNA, CDR2 YNFKEQ. The V and J ends lost 1 base and 3 bases, in that order; junction bases with no gene match: 7. The CDR3 length is 16 residues. In DNA, the CDR3 is TGTGCCAGCAGCCAAGCACTAGCGGGCGGTCTCTACGAGCAGTACTTC. Translation gives CASSQALAGGLYEQYF.

The rearrangement links TRBV6-2 or TRBV6-3 to TRBJ2-1, with 7 bases fitting TRBD2. V shed 0 bases and J 3 bases; nucleotides not matched to a gene: 5. Germline V lookup: CDR1 MNHEY, CDR2 SVGEGT. The CDR3 loop spans 16 amino acids. In DNA form, the CDR3 reads TGTGCCAGCAGTTACTCTTCCCTAGCGGTCTACAATGAGCAGTTCTTC. Its protein product is CASSYSSLAVYNEQFF.

The genes are TRBV2 and TRBJ2-1; the D gene is possibly TRBD2 (5 bases). V gave up 5 bases and J gave up 0 bases, with 11 bases separating them. CDR1 and CDR2 from the germline V gene are SNHLY and FYNNEI. There are 15 residues in the CDR3. CDR3 sequence reads: CASSPVSGSYNEQFF. DNA of the CDR3: TGTGCCAGCAGTCCTGTAAGCGGCTCCTACAATGAGCAGTTCTTC.

This chain links TRBV9 with TRBJ2-1, with TRBD2 matching over 12 bases. This CDR3 is 17 amino acids long. Germline CDR1 is SGDLS and CDR2 is YYNGEE. Trimming removed 1 base from V and 5 bases from J; junction bases left unmatched: 7. The CDR3 DNA sequence: TGTGCCAGCAGCGTACAGCCGACTAGCGGGAGCCACAATGAGCAGTTCTTC. Translating it yields CASSVQPTSGSHNEQFF.

This CDR3 reads CSARLAGAETQYF. The CDR3 DNA sequence: TGCAGCGCTCGACTAGCGGGAGCTGAGACCCAGTACTTC. V usage is TRBV29-1 and J usage is TRBJ2-5, with 12 bases aligning to TRBD2. Germline V gives CDR1 SQVTM, CDR2 ANQGSEA. The CDR3 runs 13 residues. V lost 7 bases to trimming and J lost 5 bases; unmatched junction nucleotides: 5. Looking up the rest from reference TRBV29-1 and TRBJ2-5 gives the full variable domain: SAVISQKPSRDICQRGTSLTIQCQVDSQVTMMFWYRQQPGQSLTLIATANQGSEATYESGFVIDKFPISRPNLTFSTLTVSNMSPEDSSIYLCSARLAGAETQYFGPGTRLLVL.

V and J are TRBV23-1 and TRBJ2-1; 10 bases fit TRBD2. TRBV23-1 is an ORF, and what it does is uncertain. After removal of 2 bases from V and 8 bases from J, the junction contained 6 bases not matched to a gene. CDR3 length: 15 amino acids. CDR3 in amino acids: CASSQASGSLYEQFF. DNA of the CDR3: TGCGCCAGCAGTCAAGCTAGCGGGAGTCTCTATGAGCAGTTCTTC.

The chain joins TRBV6-2 or TRBV6-3 to TRBJ1-1; no reliable D call. CDR3 size: 15 residues. Germline assignment: CDR1 MNHEY and CDR2 SVGEGT. V lost 1 base and J lost 8, with 17 bases in between. CDR3 DNA: TGTGCCAGCAGTTACTTGGAGGTTCTAGAGACAGAAGCTTTCTTT. It codes for CASSYLEVLETEAFF.

The J gene is TRBJ1-2, the V gene TRBV9; the D gene is possibly TRBD1 (5 bases). The length of the CDR3 is 14 residues. Germline V gene data show CDR1 as SGDLS and CDR2 as YYNGEE. V was shortened by 0 bases and J by 3 bases, with 9 bases between the two germline ends. The CDR3 DNA follows: TGTGCCAGCAGCGTAGATGTAGGGGACTATGGCTACACCTTC. As protein: CASSVDVGDYGYTF.

In nucleotides, the CDR3 is TGTGCCAGCAGTCGAGGGACAGGCGACTATGGCTACACCTTC. Amino acids: CASSRGTGDYGYTF. The V call is TRBV6-5, the J call TRBJ1-2; 8 nucleotides match TRBD1. CDR1 MNHEY and CDR2 SVGAGI come from the germline V gene. V lost 5 bases and J lost 3; bases outside the gene matches: 5. The CDR3 runs 14 residues.

The chain joins TRBV7-3 to TRBJ1-2, with 11 bases fitting TRBD1. Per the germline V gene, CDR1 is SGHTA and CDR2 is FQGTGA. J was trimmed by 2 bases and V by 5 bases; bases with no gene match: 4. The CDR3 has 15 residues. The CDR3 spells CASSPGQGVNYGYTF. The CDR3 coding sequence is TGTGCCAGCAGCCCGGGACAGGGGGTAAACTATGGCTACACCTTC.

This clone came up once. The rearrangement uses TRBV30 and TRBJ1-2; D might be TRBD1 (6 bases). The CDR3 extends over 14 amino acids. Per germline, CDR1 GTSNPN and CDR2 SVGIG (reference sequence). V lost 4 bases to trimming and J lost 0 bases, with 12 bases between them. The CDR3, as DNA: TGTGCCTGGACACCCGGGACAACTAACTATGGCTACACCTTC. Protein sequence: CAWTPGTTNYGYTF. The whole variable domain, filled in from reference TRBV30 and TRBJ1-2, reads SQTIHQWPATLVQPVGSPLSLECTVEGTSNPNLYWYRQAAGRGLQLLFYSVGIGQISSEVPQNLSASRPQDRQFILSSKKLLLSDSGFYLCAWTPGTTNYGYTFGSGTRLTVV.

The rearrangement joins TRBV19 to TRBJ2-1, with 12 bases that match TRBD2. This CDR3 region has 16 residues. CDR1 and CDR2 from the germline V gene are LNHDA and SQIVND (reference sequence). Unmatched junction bases numbered 7, after V lost 6 bases and J lost 4 bases. The DNA for the CDR3 is TGTGCCAGTAGGCTCCACGGACTAGCGGGATACAATGAGCAGTTCTTC. Protein: CASRLHGLAGYNEQFF.

The V and J genes are TRBV18 and TRBJ1-5; the match to TRBD1 covers 7 bases. The germline V gene encodes CDR1 KGHSH and CDR2 LQKENI. The CDR3 is 17 amino acids. V was pared by 2 bases and J by 5 bases, with 12 bases of the junction left unmatched. The CDR3 protein is CASSPILLGDSHQPQHF. The CDR3 DNA reads as TGTGCCAGCTCACCAATCCTCCTCGGGGACAGCCATCAGCCCCAGCATTTT.

The chain recombines TRBV28 with TRBJ1-3; no clear D. The CDR3 is made up of 17 amino acids. The V end was cut by 5 bases, the J end by 0 bases, with 17 bases between. Germline V gives CDR1 MDHEN, CDR2 SYDVKM. The CDR3 region has the DNA TGTGCCAGCAGTCCGGCGGGCCGCGGCCTCTCTGGAAACACCATATATTTT. Its translation is CASSPAGRGLSGNTIYF.

The rearrangement links TRBV3-1 (or the pseudogene TRBV3-2) to TRBJ2-1; 10 positions agree with TRBD2. After removal of 6 bases from V and 5 bases from J, the junction contained 4 bases not matched to a gene. Looked up from germline, CDR1 is LGHDT and CDR2 is YNNKEL (reference sequence). The CDR3 has 14 residues. CDR3 region: CASRNSGRNNEQFF. In DNA form, the CDR3 reads TGTGCCAGCAGAAATAGCGGGAGGAACAATGAGCAGTTCTTC.

The chain joins TRBV19 to TRBJ2-1, with 10 bases identical to TRBD1. The CDR3 has 14 amino acids. The trim removed 7 bases at V and 6 bases at J, leaving 6 bases unmatched. Germline V gene lookup returns CDR1 LNHDA and CDR2 SQIVND (reference sequence). CDR3 sequence reads: CASNRQGAGNEQFF. The CDR3 DNA reads TGTGCCAGTAACCGACAGGGGGCTGGCAATGAGCAGTTCTTC.

A single count supports this clone. CDR3 in DNA: TGTGCCAGCTCACCAGGGACAGAGAATGAAAAACTGTTTTTT. It is translated as CASSPGTENEKLFF. The genes are TRBV18 and TRBJ1-4; 7 bases are shared with TRBD1. The V and J ends lost 2 bases and 5 bases, in that order; junction bases with no gene match: 2. The CDR3 is 14 residues long. CDR1 and CDR2 (germline): KGHSH, LQKENI.

This clone has a single count. The chain uses TRBV19 and TRBJ1-2; tentative D call: TRBD1 (6 bases). This CDR3 contains 13 residues. From germline, CDR1 is LNHDA and CDR2 SQIVND (reference sequence). The germline V and J ends were trimmed by 5 bases and 1 base, with 8 bases remaining between them. As DNA, the CDR3 is TGTGCCAGTAGTCAACAGGGTAACTATGGCTACACCTTC. Its protein product is CASSQQGNYGYTF.

This clone was counted only a few times. The chain uses TRBV5-1 and TRBJ2-3; D unclear. Germline CDR1 reads SGHRS; CDR2 reads YFSETQ. The V gene lost 0 bases and the J gene lost 4 bases, with 9 bases spanning the gap. CDR3 size: 14 residues. Here the CDR3 DNA reads TGCGCCAGCAGCTTGGGACATGGCTCAGATACGCAGTATTTT. It encodes CASSLGHGSDTQYF.